The rows below give T cell receptor beta chains drawn from one sample of a study of shared clonotypes between healthy human individuals. Generated by immunoSEQ multiplex PCR, the TCRdb table keeps only in-frame clones and is missing some. This sample has a few million clones, with about 94% found just once. Sequences were obtained from naive CD4+ T cells sorted from blood. Receptor source: a man between 18 and 29 years old in good health. CDR3s include the opening cysteine and the closing phenylalanine or tryptophan.

CDR3aa,v_gene,j_gene
CASQPRPGGLADTQYF,TRBV7-2,TRBJ2-3
CASSTLGTSYEQYF,TRBV5-1,TRBJ2-7
CSVEGGVTTDTQYF,TRBV29-1,TRBJ2-3
CASSHTRGRATGNQPQHF,TRBV7-2,TRBJ1-5
CASSSRGSGNTIYF,TRBV7-2,TRBJ1-3
CASSLLAGDTDTQYF,TRBV5-8,TRBJ2-3
CASSSLPGLQPQHF,TRBV18,TRBJ1-5
CASSLDSSGANVLTF,TRBV11-2,TRBJ2-6
CASSGQGGNYGYTF,TRBV28,TRBJ1-2
CSVKTSGNTIYF,TRBV29-1,TRBJ1-3
CAWSAGPTGAFF,TRBV30,TRBJ1-1
CASSLSGGQAYSEQFF,TRBV7-9,TRBJ2-1
CASRKDQGTNQPQHF,TRBV6-1,TRBJ1-5
CATSRDPPLSAGEQFF,TRBV15,TRBJ2-1
CASSSILGARNTEAFF,TRBV5-4,TRBJ1-1
CASSFTTGYNSPLHF,TRBV19,TRBJ1-6
CASSLIVGGRTATQYF,TRBV28,TRBJ2-3
CASTALTYSLQETQYF,TRBV28,TRBJ2-5
CASSQDSSGGAGELFF,TRBV4-1,TRBJ2-2
CASRGGGRTQYF,TRBV11-2,TRBJ2-5
CASSLVTGMPYEQYF,TRBV7-2,TRBJ2-7
CASSELGISTEAFF,TRBV2,TRBJ1-1
CASSLGLNTEAFF,TRBV5-1,TRBJ1-1
CASSLVAGGKYGYTF,TRBV5-6,TRBJ1-2
CASSGQGGTEAFF,TRBV5-1,TRBJ1-1
CAWTLQNTEAFF,TRBV30,TRBJ1-1
CASSRAGAFDEQYF,TRBV7-8,TRBJ2-7
CASSPKGSNTEAFF,TRBV7-3,TRBJ1-1
CASSVDRNTEAFF,TRBV9,TRBJ1-1
CASSSTASNEKLFF,TRBV5-6,TRBJ1-4
CASSSSGGPSTDTQYF,TRBV27,TRBJ2-3
CASSLTLQDTQYF,TRBV18,TRBJ2-3
CASNFFAGEGELFF,TRBV7-2,TRBJ2-2
CASSLDGTSYYEQYF,TRBV5-1,TRBJ2-7
CASTTSGIYNEQFF,TRBV10-2,TRBJ2-1
CASSFDSYYGYTF,TRBV11-2,TRBJ1-2
CASSFEDSPNEKLFF,TRBV28,TRBJ1-4
CASSRLGENHNEQFF,TRBV10-2,TRBJ2-1
CASSVIGTATYEQYF,TRBV27,TRBJ2-7
CASSLLGRDSGNTIYF,TRBV18,TRBJ1-3
CASSQSIELGGKYGGYTF,TRBV23-1,TRBJ1-2
CAWTPVNVAEQYF,TRBV30,TRBJ2-7
CAWSVGLAFSGSQYF,TRBV30,TRBJ2-3
CASSGRAPGEQYF,TRBV2,TRBJ2-7
CASSFSGGTDTQYF,TRBV11-3,TRBJ2-3
CASSPLGGFAYEQYF,TRBV6-6,TRBJ2-7
CASKGRQAAYEQYF,TRBV2,TRBJ2-7
CASSVGGNSNQPQHF,TRBV9,TRBJ1-5
CAIRPWVGDQDEQYF,TRBV10-3,TRBJ2-7
CASSPRTNTGELFF,TRBV7-9,TRBJ2-2
CASSQDQTASLIGGYTF,TRBV4-1,TRBJ1-2
CASSLGPGRFYEQYF,TRBV7-2,TRBJ2-7
CASSEATATYYGYTF,TRBV6-1,TRBJ1-2
CASSASAGGSYGYTF,TRBV6-4,TRBJ1-2